Listed here are 24 T cell receptor beta chains from one sample, sequenced in a study of cytomegalovirus exposure and HLA in healthy donors. The PCR made use of 60 Vbeta and 13 Jbeta primers. Libraries were prepared by immunoSEQ multiplex PCR; TCRdb keeps only in-frame clonotypes and omits some of them. The table lists roughly 180,000 clones, more than 60% of them singletons, with 1.4% in the top ten. Sample: PBMCs. The receptor source for this set is a man between 18 and 35 years old in good health and CMV-seronegative.

This chain uses TRBV7-9 with TRBJ2-3, with TRBD2 as a possible D gene (6 bases). This CDR3 contains 15 residues. Germline V gene data show CDR1 as SEHNR and CDR2 as FQNEAQ (reference sequence). Trimming stripped 5 bases from V and 4 bases from J, with 16 bases between. The CDR3 nucleotides are TGTGCCAGCAGCCCCGACCGGGGAGGCGCAGATACGCAGTATTTT. The encoded protein is CASSPDRGGADTQYF.

The chain joins TRBV28 to TRBJ1-2; possibly TRBD1 for D (5 bases). The V end lost 5 bases, the J end lost 7 bases, and 20 bases lay between the germline ends. Per the germline V gene, CDR1 is MDHEN and CDR2 is SYDVKM. The CDR3 consists of 15 residues. The CDR3 reads CASSPPALGRGGYTF. The CDR3 DNA follows: TGTGCCAGCAGTCCCCCTGCCCTCGGGAGGGGTGGCTACACCTTC.

This clone was seen a few times. V gene TRBV6-6 combines with J gene TRBJ2-1, with D possibly matching TRBD1 (6 bases). This CDR3 is 13 amino acids long. CDR1 and CDR2 (germline): MNHNY, SVGAGI (reference sequence). V gave up 8 bases and J gave up 4 bases, with 12 bases separating them. CDR3 in amino acids: CASRDIQYNEQFF. The CDR3 DNA is TGTGCCAGCCGGGACATACAGTACAATGAGCAGTTCTTC.

This clone was observed a single time. The chain combines TRBV6-1 with TRBJ2-7; 8 nucleotides agree with TRBD1. V shed 8 bases, J shed 0 bases, and the junction held 6 bases outside the gene matches. The CDR3 is 14 residues long. The germline CDR1 and CDR2 sequences are MNHNS and SASEGT. CDR3 sequence reads: CASEWTGSSYEQYF. As DNA, the CDR3 is TGTGCCAGCGAATGGACAGGGAGCTCCTACGAGCAGTACTTC.

The chain employs TRBV19 and TRBJ1-1; D may be TRBD1 (6 bases). With 7 bases removed from V and 5 bases from J, the gap between germline ends came to 17 bases. Germline loops: CDR1 LNHDA, CDR2 SQIVND (reference sequence). The CDR3 is 14 amino acids. The CDR3 spells CASTHRRGKTEAFF. DNA of the CDR3: TGTGCCAGTACCCACCGAAGGGGGAAGACTGAAGCTTTCTTT.

The sample holds a few counts of this clone. The chain recombines TRBV6-4 with TRBJ2-3, with 8 bases fitting TRBD1. Trimming at V came to 4 bases and at J to 2 bases, leaving 5 bases not matched to a gene. CDR1 and CDR2 from the germline V gene are MRHNA and SNTAGT. This CDR3 contains 15 residues. The CDR3 sequence: CASSAGQGHTDTQYF. The CDR3 bases are TGTGCCAGCAGTGCCGGACAGGGACACACAGATACGCAGTATTTT.

V and J are TRBV5-1 and TRBJ2-2; 10 bases fit TRBD2. V lost 4 bases, J lost 3 bases, and 3 bases stayed unmatched. Germline CDR1 SGHRS, CDR2 YFSETQ. The CDR3 spans 15 residues. The CDR3 here is CASSLAGAHTGELFF. CDR3 nucleotide sequence: TGCGCCAGCAGCCTAGCGGGAGCCCACACCGGGGAGCTGTTTTTT.

The genes are TRBV13 and TRBJ2-7; 7 bases match TRBD2. The V and J ends lost 4 bases and 0 bases, in that order; junction bases with no gene match: 6. CDR1 and CDR2 from the germline V gene are PRHDT and FYEKMQ (reference sequence). The CDR3 covers 15 residues. The CDR3 spells CASSSIAGDSYEQYF. The CDR3 coding sequence is TGTGCCAGCAGCTCAATAGCGGGCGACTCCTACGAGCAGTACTTC.

The chain couples TRBV5-1 to TRBJ1-6; TRBD1 might be the D (5 bases). Germline lookup yields CDR1 SGHRS and CDR2 YFSETQ. The germline V and J ends were trimmed by 0 bases and 4 bases, with 8 bases remaining between them. The CDR3 extends over 15 amino acids. In nucleotides, the CDR3 is TGCGCCAGCAGCTTGGAACCAGGGTATAATTCACCCCTCCACTTT. Residues: CASSLEPGYNSPLHF.

The count of this clone is one. The chain has TRBV5-6 and TRBJ1-1; D gene ambiguous. This CDR3 contains 14 residues. V was trimmed by 4 bases and J by 1 base, leaving 11 bases between them. CDR1 and CDR2 (germline): SGHDT, YYEEEE. The CDR3 nucleotides read TGTGCCAGCAGCCCTAAATGGGCGAACACTGAAGCTTTCTTT. Encoded protein: CASSPKWANTEAFF.

This rearrangement joins TRBV6-1 to TRBJ2-1; 15 bases align to TRBD2. The junction had 2 bases not matched to a gene; V was cut back by 4 bases and J by 10 bases. CDR1 is MNHNS and CDR2 is SASEGT in the germline V gene. The CDR3 runs to 14 residues. DNA of the CDR3: TGTGCCAGCAGTGGCGGGACTAGCGGGGGGGAGCAGTTCTTC. Translating gives CASSGGTSGGEQFF.

CDR3 coding DNA: TGTGCCAGCAGGGGACAGGGCGGGGACAATGAGCAGTTCTTC. It codes for CASRGQGGDNEQFF. J is TRBJ2-1 and V is TRBV25-1, with TRBD1 matching 9 bases. There are 14 residues in the CDR3. J was trimmed by 5 bases and V by 6 bases; bases with no gene match: 5. Looked up from germline, CDR1 is MGHDK and CDR2 is SYGVNS.

This clone was counted only a few times. This sequence joins TRBV28 and TRBJ2-3; 8 bases are shared with TRBD1. CDR3 length equals 15 residues. Trimming took 8 bases from V and 5 from J; bases not matched to a gene: 12. CDR1 is MDHEN and CDR2 is SYDVKM in the germline V gene. This chain's CDR3 is CASGPSDRAGDTQYF. The CDR3 nucleotides read TGTGCCAGCGGGCCCTCGGACAGGGCTGGAGATACGCAGTATTTT.

The V and J genes are TRBV10-3 and TRBJ2-5; 7 bases map to TRBD1. Germline CDR1 is ENHRY and CDR2 is SYGVKD. The CDR3 is 14 amino acids. V lost 8 bases, J lost 9 bases, and 15 bases stayed unmatched. CDR3 residues: CAIGNDRAERSQYF. CDR3 DNA: TGTGCCATCGGTAACGACAGGGCCGAGCGGTCCCAGTACTTC.

This clone was seen a handful of times. The chain recombines TRBV6-5 with TRBJ2-1; D is possibly TRBD2 (5 bases). CDR3 length: 15 residues. The germline V and J ends were trimmed by 4 bases and 4 bases, with 14 bases remaining between them. The germline V gene has CDR1 MNHEY and CDR2 SVGAGI. CDR3 residues: CASSSPGNKYNEQFF. The DNA for the CDR3 is TGTGCCAGCAGTTCCCCGGGAAATAAGTACAATGAGCAGTTCTTC.

The V call is TRBV6-5, the J call TRBJ2-7; TRBD1 aligns across 9 bases. V lost 4 bases, J lost 3 bases, and 4 bases stayed unmatched. Germline loops: CDR1 MNHEY, CDR2 SVGAGI. The CDR3 spans 14 residues. The CDR3 here is CASSSLTGGYEQYF. CDR3 sequence (DNA): TGTGCCAGCAGTTCCCTGACAGGGGGCTACGAGCAGTACTTC.

V usage is TRBV7-2 and J usage is TRBJ2-3; the D gene is possibly TRBD1 (6 bases). The CDR3 covers 13 residues. Per germline, CDR1 SGHTA and CDR2 FQGNSA. V was cut by 5 bases and J by 4 bases, with 10 bases left in between. The CDR3 protein is CASSPGAPDTQYF. CDR3 sequence (DNA): TGTGCCAGCAGCCCAGGGGCCCCAGATACGCAGTATTTT.

The chain links TRBV6-1 to TRBJ2-5, with 9 bases lining up with TRBD2. Losses at the gene ends were 11 bases for V and 5 bases for J; bases not matched to a gene: 6. This CDR3 has 12 residues. Looked up from germline, CDR1 is MNHNS and CDR2 is SASEGT. As DNA, the CDR3 is TGTGCCTCGACGGCGGGAGGGGAGACCCAGTACTTC. Its translation is CASTAGGETQYF.

CDR3: CASSADQGVQPQHF. The CDR3 nucleotides are TGTGCCAGCAGTGCCGACCAGGGGGTTCAGCCCCAGCATTTT. The V gene is TRBV6-6, the J gene TRBJ1-5; TRBD1 agrees at 7 bases. CDR3 length: 14 residues. With V trimmed by 5 bases and J by 6 bases, 7 bases remained unmatched. CDR1 is MNHNY, CDR2 SVGAGI, per germline (reference sequence).

The rearrangement links TRBV30 to TRBJ2-2; 7 bases fit TRBD2. The CDR3 runs to 15 residues. CDR1 GTSNPN and CDR2 SVGIG come from the germline V gene (reference sequence). The V segment lost 3 bases and the J segment 2 bases; nucleotides outside the gene matches: 6. The CDR3 here is CAWRNPSGNTGELFF. CDR3 bases: TGTGCCTGGAGGAATCCTAGCGGTAACACCGGGGAGCTGTTTTTT. Drawing the rest from reference TRBV30 and TRBJ2-2, the complete variable domain is SQTIHQWPATLVQPVGSPLSLECTVEGTSNPNLYWYRQAAGRGLQLLFYSVGIGQISSEVPQNLSASRPQDRQFILSSKKLLLSDSGFYLCAWRNPSGNTGELFFGEGSRLTVL.

In this sample, this clone turned up a few times. The chain uses TRBV29-1 and TRBJ2-1; weak D call: TRBD1 (8 bases). V shed 6 bases and J shed 5 bases, with 23 bases lying between them. CDR3 length: 16 amino acids. CDR1 SQVTM and CDR2 ANQGSEA come from the germline V gene. CDR3 in DNA: TGCAGCGTGGGGGGGGTCAGGGGGCCCTTCAACAATGAGCAGTTCTTC. Amino acids: CSVGGVRGPFNNEQFF.

This clone showed up just a few times. V usage is TRBV27 and J usage is TRBJ1-2; D might be TRBD1 (6 bases). Deletions cut 3 bases from V and 6 bases from J, with 29 bases between. CDR1 is MNHEY and CDR2 is SMNVEV in the germline V gene (reference sequence). The CDR3 runs 19 residues. The DNA of the CDR3 is TGTGCCAGCAGTTTCACCACCCCCGACACAGGGATGCTTTCTAATGGCTACACCTTC. This gives the protein CASSFTTPDTGMLSNGYTF.

The chain recombines TRBV6-4 with TRBJ2-3, with 13 bases identical to TRBD2. The V segment lost 2 bases and the J segment 4 bases; nucleotides outside the gene matches: 0. Germline V gene data show CDR1 as MRHNA and CDR2 as SNTAGT. The CDR3 totals 15 residues. CDR3 bases: TGTGCCAGCAGTGACACTAGCGGGGGGGCAGATACGCAGTATTTT. Its translation: CASSDTSGGADTQYF.

This chain joins TRBV6-4 and TRBJ2-7; the D gene is possibly TRBD2 (5 bases). Germline assignment: CDR1 MRHNA and CDR2 SNTAGT. CDR3 size: 12 residues. The V end was cut by 0 bases, the J end by 6 bases, with 6 bases between. The DNA for the CDR3 is TGTGCCAGCAGTGACTCTGGGAGCGAGCAGTACTTC. Its translation is CASSDSGSEQYF.